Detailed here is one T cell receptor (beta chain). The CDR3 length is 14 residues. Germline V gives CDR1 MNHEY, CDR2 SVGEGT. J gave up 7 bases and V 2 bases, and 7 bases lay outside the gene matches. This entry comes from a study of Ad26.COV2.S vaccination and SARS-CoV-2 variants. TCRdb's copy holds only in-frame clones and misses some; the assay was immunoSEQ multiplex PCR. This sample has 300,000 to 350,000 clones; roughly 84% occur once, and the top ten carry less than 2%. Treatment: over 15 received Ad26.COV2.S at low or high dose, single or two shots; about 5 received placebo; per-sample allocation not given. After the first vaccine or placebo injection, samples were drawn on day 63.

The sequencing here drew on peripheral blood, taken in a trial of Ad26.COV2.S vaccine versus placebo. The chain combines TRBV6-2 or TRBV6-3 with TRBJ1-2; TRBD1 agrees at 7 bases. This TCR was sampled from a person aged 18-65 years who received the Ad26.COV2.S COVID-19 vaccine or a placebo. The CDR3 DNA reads TGTGCCAGCAGTTACCAAGAACAGGGGTCTGGCTACACCTTC. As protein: CASSYQEQGSGYTF.